Below are 11 T cell receptor beta chains sequenced from a single sample in a study of blood T cell repertoires in COVID-19. Some clones are missing from TCRdb's copy, which holds only in-frame ones; the method was immunoSEQ multiplex PCR. The profile shows approximately 170,000 clones, under 95% of them singletons. Sequencing input: peripheral blood. The receptors derive from a man aged 55 to 69 with active or convalescent COVID-19.

This clone appeared a single time. The chain is built from TRBV28 and TRBJ1-2, with 10 bases fitting TRBD1. CDR3 length equals 16 residues. With V trimmed by 7 bases and J by 7 bases, 15 bases remained unmatched. Germline lookup yields CDR1 MDHEN and CDR2 SYDVKM. CDR3 DNA: TGTGCCAGCAAGTTTTCCGGGGACAGGGGAGTGAGTGGCTACACCTTC. As protein: CASKFSGDRGVSGYTF.

This rearrangement joins TRBV10-3 to TRBJ2-7, with D possibly being TRBD1 (6 bases). CDR1 is ENHRY, CDR2 SYGVKD, per germline. This CDR3 has 12 amino acids. The ends were cut back, 5 bases at V and 2 bases at J, with 7 bases in the middle. The CDR3 DNA follows: TGTGCCATCAGTACAGGGACCTACGAGCAGTACTTC. Encoded protein: CAISTGTYEQYF.

V is TRBV7-2 and J is TRBJ2-7, with TRBD2 identical over 11 bases. Losses at the gene ends were 1 base for V and 3 bases for J; bases not matched to a gene: 2. Germline V gives CDR1 SGHTA, CDR2 FQGNSA. This CDR3 has 15 residues. Written as DNA, the CDR3 is TGTGCCAGCAGCTTAGAGGGGACTAGCGGCTACGAGCAGTACTTC. As protein: CASSLEGTSGYEQYF.

The chain carries TRBV28 and TRBJ1-2; 10 positions agree with TRBD1. V gave up 7 bases and J gave up 8 bases; unmatched junction bases: 16. Per the germline V gene, CDR1 is MDHEN and CDR2 is SYDVKM. The CDR3 has 16 amino acids. The CDR3 reads CASTPAVVGTGVGYTF. DNA of the CDR3: TGTGCCAGCACCCCGGCGGTAGTAGGGACAGGGGTAGGCTACACCTTC.

This sequence joins TRBV4-1 and TRBJ1-1, with a tentative D call TRBD1 (6 bases). This CDR3 has 16 residues. Germline CDR1 reads MGHRA; CDR2 reads YSYEKL. The V and J ends lost 1 base and 6 bases respectively, with 18 bases between them. CDR3: CASSQGENRVGSEAFF. In nucleotides, the CDR3 is TGCGCCAGCAGCCAAGGTGAAAACAGGGTTGGTTCTGAAGCTTTCTTT.

The chain combines TRBV7-9 with TRBJ2-1; 13 nucleotides agree with TRBD2. The V gene end was trimmed by 2 bases and the J gene end by 4 bases; junction bases not matched to a gene: 5. CDR3 size: 17 residues. CDR1 is SEHNR, CDR2 FQNEAQ, per germline (reference sequence). CDR3 in amino acids: CASSLTSGRVGYNEQFF. CDR3 in DNA: TGTGCCAGCAGCTTAACTAGCGGGAGGGTGGGGTACAATGAGCAGTTCTTC.

The chain couples TRBV5-1 to TRBJ2-2; D is undetermined. Germline assignment: CDR1 SGHRS and CDR2 YFSETQ. The ends were cut back, 4 bases at V and 4 bases at J, with 14 bases in the middle. The CDR3 runs to 15 residues. The CDR3, as DNA: TGCGCCAGCAGCCATGGGTCGTCGGGCACCGGGGAGCTGTTTTTT. Amino acids: CASSHGSSGTGELFF.

The chain carries TRBV3-1 (or the pseudogene TRBV3-2) and TRBJ1-6, with a tentative D call TRBD1 (6 bases). Looked up from germline, CDR1 is LGHDT and CDR2 is YNNKEL (reference sequence). Trimming took off 4 bases at V and 8 bases at J, with 12 bases between the two ends. CDR3 length: 14 amino acids. CDR3 in DNA: TGTGCCAGCAGCCCCGGACCAGGGGATTCACCCCTCCACTTT. It is translated as CASSPGPGDSPLHF.

The chain is built from TRBV5-4 and TRBJ1-1; possible D gene TRBD1, 6 bases. Per the germline V gene, CDR1 is SGHNT and CDR2 is YYREEE (reference sequence). The ends were cut back, 0 bases at V and 8 bases at J, with 8 bases in the middle. CDR3 length equals 12 residues. The CDR3 reads CASSLGQGEAFF. The CDR3 DNA sequence: TGTGCCAGCAGCTTGGGGCAGGGGGAAGCTTTCTTT.

The chain employs TRBV7-4 and TRBJ1-3; D gene unclear. CDR1 SGHVT and CDR2 SQSDAQ come from the germline V gene. This CDR3 has 16 residues. Trimming took off 5 bases at V and 5 bases at J, with 19 bases between the two ends. The CDR3 DNA reads as TGTGCCAGCAGCCGAGCGACGGCCTGTGCTCGAAACACCATATATTTT. This codes for CASSRATACARNTIYF.

J is TRBJ2-6 and V is TRBV10-2, with no clear D. The CDR3 is 14 residues long. Trimming pared 3 bases from V and 2 bases from J, leaving 5 bases between. Looked up from germline, CDR1 is WSHSY and CDR2 is SAAADI. In DNA form, the CDR3 reads TGCGCCAGCAGTGATACAGCTGGGGCCAACGTCCTGACTTTC. Translation: CASSDTAGANVLTF.